This entry is about one T cell receptor (beta chain). The antigen remains unidentified. TCRdb re-called the 5' RACE reads through MiXCR, storing one row per CDR3 protein. Of 210,000 or so distinct CDR3 sequences in the sample, approximately 7.6% were seen once. The sample is drawn from a study of CD8 T cells in ankylosing spondylitis. The study, taken as a whole, reports: Several of the motif variants were reported before in synovial fluid and blood from reactive arthritis.

This CDR3 spans 15 amino acids. CDR1 DFQATT and CDR2 SNEGSKA come from the germline V gene (reference sequence). V lost 2 bases and J 1 base, leaving 15 bases between the germline ends. Sequenced sample: blood, either unsorted or a sorted T cell fraction (not recorded which). This rearrangement joins TRBV20-1 to TRBJ2-7; D ambiguous. This sequence was found in a female donor with ankylosing spondylitis or in good health (not recorded which). CDR3 protein: CSARLQHSYSYEQYF. Here the CDR3 DNA reads TGCAGTGCTAGATTGCAACATAGTTATTCCTACGAGCAGTACTTC.